These T cell receptor beta chains were read from a single sample in a study of T-cell reconstitution after alpha-beta-depleted transplantation in children. One entry per CDR3 protein, called by TCRdb with MiXCR from the PCR reads. The sample holds 400,000 to 500,000 distinct CDR3 sequences; about a tenth are singletons and the top ten take about 5%. Sequencing used PBMCs from the stem cell graft donor, obtained from the stem cell graft. These TCRs come from a human donor who donated a stem cell graft to a child with acute myeloid leukemia. The CDR3 runs from the conserved cysteine through the conserved F or W.

cdr3_aa	v_call	cdr3_length	j_call
CATSIPARGETQYF	TRBV15	14	TRBJ2-5
CASKQGGASSYNEQFF	TRBV4-3	16	TRBJ2-1
CASGRGVSTTDTQYF	TRBV12-5	15	TRBJ2-3
CASQANEQFF	TRBV10-2	10	TRBJ2-1
CSARDSGTGVYGYTF	TRBV20-1	15	TRBJ1-2
CASRTGTLGEQPQHF	TRBV12-3/TRBV12-4	15	TRBJ1-5
CASSQTTGRANYGYTF	TRBV14	16	TRBJ1-2
CASSLDGGAHTGELFF	TRBV5-1	16	TRBJ2-2
CAISDSNTDTQYF	TRBV10-3	13	TRBJ2-3
CASAPGQGWQTQYF	TRBV12-5	14	TRBJ2-5
CASSSTGGGTDTQYF	TRBV5-6	15	TRBJ2-3
CATSENSGANVLTF	TRBV2	14	TRBJ2-6
CASSGRLAGGRDTDTQYF	TRBV13	18	TRBJ2-3
CASSLGAGSDGYTF	TRBV5-1	14	TRBJ1-2
CSVEDPSGSSQETQYF	TRBV29-1	16	TRBJ2-5
CASSLLLAGTDTQYF	TRBV11-2	15	TRBJ2-3
CASTLPATDTQYF	TRBV5-1	13	TRBJ2-3
CASSFGGRADTQYF	TRBV12-3/TRBV12-4	14	TRBJ2-3
CSLSGTQRYNEQFF	TRBV29-1	14	TRBJ2-1
CASSLRQGGSNQPQHF	TRBV12-3/TRBV12-4	16	TRBJ1-5
CASSLAPDRACGTQYF	TRBV7-4	16	TRBJ2-5
CSARDPSHTIYF	TRBV20-1	12	TRBJ1-3
CASSLLGEGTEAFF	TRBV5-5	14	TRBJ1-1
CASSVELAPNNEQFF	TRBV9	15	TRBJ2-1
CSASGTLNTEVFF	TRBV20-1	13	TRBJ1-1
CASSVEDGRTDTQYF	TRBV9	15	TRBJ2-3
CASSPGSRGNEKLFF	TRBV7-6	15	TRBJ1-4
CASSSTPGGLNTGELFF	TRBV5-1	17	TRBJ2-2
CSAPDGRGTDTQYF	TRBV20-1	14	TRBJ2-3
CASSLETPTSVPTDTQYF	TRBV5-1	18	TRBJ2-3
CASSPQGGGTYEQYF	TRBV5-1	15	TRBJ2-7
CASSHDSTSGGHLTNTGELFF	TRBV4-1	21	TRBJ2-2
CASSLSGTGGVNIQYF	TRBV7-9	16	TRBJ2-4
CASSPPGGSRETQYF	TRBV18	15	TRBJ2-5
CATFKHSGNTIYF	TRBV12-3/TRBV12-4	13	TRBJ1-3